This T cell receptor beta chain emerged from a study of shared clonotypes between healthy human individuals (dated by TCRdb to the early 2020s). Study-wide context: The cohort included a few men and two women between 18 and 49 years of age. For each donor, three plates each were used for CD4 naive and CD4 memory, two plates were used for CD8 naive, and one plate was used for CD8 memory. Each donor's leukapheresis produced roughly between roughly 0.9 and 9 billion PBMCs. Blood TCR repertoires of four to six healthy adults were deeply sequenced to estimate repertoire size and the extent of clonotype sharing between individuals. Different laboratories and diverse techniques were used to prepare libraries and sequence TCR repertoires, to increase sequencing depth and limit assay-specific biases. Broad study findings and their caveats: Roughly 5% of naive CD4, 3.5% of naive CD8, around 2.3% of memory CD4, and 0.35% to 0.4% of memory CD8 clonotypes were shared across a few donors. The genetic and exposure-history diversity represented was limited by the small number of donors. Sampling was restricted to blood, and TCR repertoires in tissues likely differ from the TCR repertoires found in blood. Pairwise subsampling indicated that sequencing depth was expected to affect the degree of clonotype sharing among donors. Estimated clonotype richness was generally larger for naive than for memory subsets. Higher generation probabilities were observed for clonotypes shared by all four sorted-subset donors than for non-shared clonotypes. Even with the large sequencing depth, rarefaction of the sorted-subset datasets indicated that sequencing was incomplete.

Using the deep immunoSEQ assay, TCR CDR3 regions were amplified from genomic DNA by multiplex PCR. Extracted genomic DNA from each cell subset was spread evenly across all wells of several immunoSEQ 96-well plates, with each plate serving as a replicate. For sorted subsets, around 200 ng genomic DNA, equal to approximately 30,000 T cell genomes, was loaded into each replicate PCR. Purified libraries were quantified with a Qubit 3.0 fluorometer, sized on a Bioanalyzer 2100, and re-quantified with the KAPA Library Quantification kit. Each immunoSEQ 96-well plate was sequenced on its own single-read 150-cycle Illumina NextSeq 550 flow cell. Concerning the study's data processing: Because only junctional sequences without quality scores were contained in the immunoSEQ output, filtering matching that applied to full-length reads could not be performed. Sequences were annotated with PyIR, a Python wrapper for IgBLAST v1.9, using IMGT germline references to assign V/J genes and CDR3. Reads with weak V/J assignments (E-value above 1e-6), missing CDR3, stop codons, out-of-frame junctions, or ambiguous translated residues were removed. A V3J clonotype was defined by an identical inferred V gene, J gene, and CDR3 amino acid sequence. Percentage overlap between repertoires was calculated by dividing the number of shared unique clonotypes by the size of the smaller repertoire. Three approaches were used to assess repertoire richness: RTK rarefaction, the Chao1 estimator, and Recon v2.1 estimates of unobserved clonotypes. Generation probabilities were computed with OLGA for all TCRbeta clonotypes obtained by the gDNA method from several donors. TCRdb stores this immuneACCESS table with in-frame sequences only. Part of the clones is absent; in the studies checked, under half of the shortfall reflects unresolved V genes, and no reason is known for the rest. V, J and clone size reflect that table, while D and trimming were determined from the DNA. The sample data list approximately 110,000 clones, and around 73% of these were observed just once. The ten top clones hold roughly 24% of the sample.

From the germline V gene, CDR1 is SGHDT and CDR2 is YYEEEE. Between the V and J ends, shortened by 0 bases and 9 bases respectively, the junction contains 16 bases. The CDR3 spans 15 residues, from the cysteine through the phenylalanine. Only the CDR3 region is kept as DNA, spanning 45 bases read in frame from base 1. Remarks on this clone: Which antigen it targets is not known. Base-call qualities are not available, and no considerably larger clone is one nucleotide away.

The donors were healthy, HIV-negative adults who had no recently reported acute infections or vaccinations. All donors were Caucasian adults living in Nashville, Tennessee, USA. CD8 memory samples combined magnetically selected CD45RO+ cells with CCR7-negative CD45RA+ effector memory (TemRA) cells. After blood collection by leukapheresis, PBMCs were isolated using Ficoll-Histopaque density gradient centrifugation and then cryopreserved in the vapor phase of liquid nitrogen. Analytical flow cytometry was used to check the purity and quantity of every magnetically sorted T cell population. Genomic DNA was isolated from every sorted fraction and measured by UV absorbance on a Nanodrop 2000c.

The chain was built from TRBV5-6 and TRBJ1-3; no confident D gene assignment can be made. The sample taken for sequencing was memory CD8+ T cells sorted from blood. Per the publication, the cell subset or site label means: CD45RO+ cells pooled with CCR7-negative TemRA cells. The clonotype originates from a woman in her thirties in good health. The nucleotide sequence reads as follows: TGTGCCAGCAGCTTGGGACGGACCCTTGTTAGCACCATATATTTT. It codes for CASSLGRTLVSTIYF.